Listed here are 11 T cell receptor beta chains from one sample, sequenced in a study of spatial heterogeneity in lung cancer. TCRdb independently ran MiXCR on the 5' RACE reads; one entry per CDR3 protein. The repertoire holds fewer than 60,000 distinct CDR3 sequences, 7.4% seen once, with approximately 40% in the top ten. Time point in this sample: blood at routine non-recurrence follow-up after resection. Material for sequencing was whole RNA from tumor, nontumor lung or frozen PBMC, left unsorted. Sequenced material: PBMCs, taken at follow-up. These receptors were taken from a female donor with early-stage non-small cell lung cancer.

The chain links TRBV28 to TRBJ1-1; D may be TRBD1 (5 bases). The CDR3 loop spans 15 amino acids. V lost 5 bases to trimming and J lost 1 base, with 14 bases between them. Germline V CDR1 and CDR2: MDHEN, SYDVKM. Here the CDR3 reads CASSPHSGGNTEAFF. The CDR3 DNA reads TGTGCCAGCAGTCCCCACTCGGGGGGGAACACTGAAGCTTTCTTT.

This clonotype was seen more than once but under ten times. CDR3 region: CASSLAGTGRNEQYF. CDR3 nucleotide sequence: TGTGCCAGCAGCTTAGCCGGTACCGGGCGAAACGAGCAGTACTTC. V gene TRBV7-6 combines with J gene TRBJ2-7; D not resolved. CDR3 size: 15 residues. Deletions cut 0 bases from V and 5 bases from J, with 14 bases between. Germline V gene data show CDR1 as SGHVS and CDR2 as FNYEAQ.

This clonotype was observed a handful of times. V gene TRBV6-1 combines with J gene TRBJ1-2, with D maybe TRBD1 (6 bases). The CDR3 runs 15 residues. The V gene lost 11 bases and the J gene lost 0 bases, with 19 bases spanning the gap. From germline, CDR1 is MNHNS and CDR2 SASEGT. The DNA for the CDR3 is TGTGCCGCGGGGGCCGTCTACACGACTAACTATGGCTACACCTTC. Protein product: CAAGAVYTTNYGYTF.

This clonotype occurred many times. The chain has TRBV4-3 and TRBJ1-2; tentative D call: TRBD1 (5 bases). V was clipped by 0 bases and J by 4 bases, with 15 bases between them. Per the germline V gene, CDR1 is LGHNA and CDR2 is YSLEER. The CDR3 sequence is 16 residues long. The CDR3 nucleotides read TGCGCCAGCAGCCAAGATGTCGGGGCCAACCGCTATGGCTACACCTTC. Translating gives CASSQDVGANRYGYTF.

This clonotype was detected many times. The genes are TRBV25-1 and TRBJ2-5, with D unresolved. The CDR3 has 12 residues. Trimming left V 6 bases short and J 0 bases short, with 5 bases between. In germline, CDR1 is MGHDK, CDR2 SYGVNS. The CDR3 DNA reads as TGTGCCAGCAGGGGCAACCAAGAGACCCAGTACTTC. It codes for CASRGNQETQYF. Looking up the rest from reference TRBV25-1 and TRBJ2-5 gives the full variable domain: EADIYQTPRYLVIGTGKKITLECSQTMGHDKMYWYQQDPGMELHLIHYSYGVNSTEKGDLSSESTVSRIRTEHFPLTLESARPSHTSQYLCASRGNQETQYFGPGTRLLVL.

This sequence joins TRBV5-1 and TRBJ2-1; the D is unclear. Germline lookup yields CDR1 SGHRS and CDR2 YFSETQ. The ends were cut back, 0 bases at V and 5 bases at J, with 9 bases in the middle. This CDR3 region has 14 residues. For the CDR3, the DNA is TGCGCCAGCAGCTTGGCCTCGTTAAACAATGAGCAGTTCTTC. Protein: CASSLASLNNEQFF.

This clonotype was counted ten times or more. This chain connects TRBV20-1 to TRBJ2-6, with 7 bases matching TRBD1. J gave up 1 base and V 3 bases, and 6 bases lay outside the gene matches. This CDR3 has 16 amino acids. The V gene's germline CDR1 is DFQATT and CDR2 SNEGSKA (reference sequence). The CDR3 protein is CSASNRGQSGANVLTF. The CDR3 DNA is TGCAGTGCTAGTAATAGGGGGCAGTCTGGGGCCAACGTCCTGACTTTC.

Ten or more counts support this clonotype. The V gene is TRBV10-3, the J gene TRBJ1-2; D is undetermined. Germline V gene data show CDR1 as ENHRY and CDR2 as SYGVKD. Trimming removed 2 bases from V and 4 bases from J, with 17 bases in between. The length of the CDR3 is 16 residues. The CDR3 region has the DNA TGTGCCATCAGTGAGGAAGATTGGGAACGGTTCTATGGCTACACCTTC. Translation gives CAISEEDWERFYGYTF.

This clonotype was recorded a few times. V and J are TRBV5-1 and TRBJ1-6; D is undetermined. Germline values: CDR1 SGHRS, CDR2 YFSETQ. The CDR3 consists of 13 residues. Between the trimmed V and J ends, which lost 0 bases and 10 bases, there was a span of 8 bases. CDR3 amino acids: CASSLVGRSPLHF. The DNA for the CDR3 is TGCGCCAGCAGCTTGGTGGGGAGGTCACCCCTCCACTTT.

V usage is TRBV27 and J usage is TRBJ2-2; no firm D call. From germline, CDR1 is MNHEY and CDR2 SMNVEV (reference sequence). V was trimmed by 0 bases and J by 4 bases, leaving 9 bases between them. This CDR3 has 15 residues. The CDR3 coding sequence is TGTGCCAGCAGTTTATCCTATCCTACCACCGGGGAGCTGTTTTTT. Translating it yields CASSLSYPTTGELFF.

The chain has TRBV6-5 and TRBJ2-4, with D tentatively TRBD1 (5 bases). V was trimmed by 10 bases and J by 0 bases, leaving 19 bases between them. Germline loops: CDR1 MNHEY, CDR2 SVGAGI. The CDR3 runs 16 residues. CDR3 protein: CATKGLRGEAKNIQYF. The CDR3 DNA sequence: TGTGCCACCAAAGGGCTAAGGGGTGAAGCCAAAAACATTCAGTACTTC.